This TCR beta chain was identified during a study of shared T cell receptors in the human thymus. Produced via immunoSEQ multiplex PCR; TCRdb's table is partial and in-frame only. The sample has some 720,000 clones, around 89% seen once; the top ten hold 0.0095% to 0.011%. Another study also made use of these data, one on human thymus T cells. That work adds: Donors were healthy Finnish infants having corrective surgery for congenital heart defects. Across thymic and blood repertoires, the usage of V and J genes appeared to be biased.

The receptor comes from a boy in the first two years of life with a congenital heart defect. The sample was thymocytes.

CDR3 sequence (DNA): TGTGCCAGCAGTTTAAAGGGAGGCCCACTCCCCCCGAAACACAATGAGCAGTTCTTC. This gives the protein CASSLKGGPLPPKHNEQFF. The chain recombines TRBV27 with TRBJ2-1; a possible D gene is TRBD2 (6 bases). Trimming removed 2 bases from V and 5 bases from J, with 25 bases in between. Germline CDR1 MNHEY, CDR2 SMNVEV (reference sequence). This CDR3 is built from 19 residues.